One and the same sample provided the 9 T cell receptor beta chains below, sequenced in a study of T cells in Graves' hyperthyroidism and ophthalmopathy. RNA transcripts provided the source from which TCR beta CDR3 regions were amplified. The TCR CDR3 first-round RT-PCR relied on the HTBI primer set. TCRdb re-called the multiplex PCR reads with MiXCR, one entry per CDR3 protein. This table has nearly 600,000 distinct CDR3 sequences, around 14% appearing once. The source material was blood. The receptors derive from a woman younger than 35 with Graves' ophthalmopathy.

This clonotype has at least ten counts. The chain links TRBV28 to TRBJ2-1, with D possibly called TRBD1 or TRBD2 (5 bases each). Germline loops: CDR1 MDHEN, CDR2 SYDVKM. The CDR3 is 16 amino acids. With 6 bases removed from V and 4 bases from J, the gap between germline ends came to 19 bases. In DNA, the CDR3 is TGTGCCAGCAGACATATGGGACCAGGACTTTACAATGAGCAGTTCTTC. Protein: CASRHMGPGLYNEQFF.

CDR3 in amino acids: CASSSTPPPGTSGRGYNEQFF. CDR3 DNA sequence: TGTGCCAGCAGCTCTACCCCCCCCCCCGGGACTAGCGGGAGGGGTTACAATGAGCAGTTCTTC. The rearrangement links TRBV9 to TRBJ2-1; 16 bases are a match to TRBD2. This CDR3 spans 21 amino acids. CDR1 is SGDLS and CDR2 is YYNGEE in the germline V gene. V gave up 4 bases and J gave up 4 bases; unmatched junction bases: 17.

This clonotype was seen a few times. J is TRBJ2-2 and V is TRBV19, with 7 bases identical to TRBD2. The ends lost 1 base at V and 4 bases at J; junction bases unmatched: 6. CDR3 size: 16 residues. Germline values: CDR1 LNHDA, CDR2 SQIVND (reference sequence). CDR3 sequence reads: CASSIAGLEGTGELFF. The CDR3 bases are TGTGCCAGTAGTATAGCTGGACTAGAAGGCACCGGGGAGCTGTTTTTT.

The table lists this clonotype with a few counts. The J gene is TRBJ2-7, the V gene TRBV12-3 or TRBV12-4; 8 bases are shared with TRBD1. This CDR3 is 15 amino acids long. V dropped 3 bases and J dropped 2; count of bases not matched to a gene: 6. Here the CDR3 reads CASSLRDRSPYEQYF. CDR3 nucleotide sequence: TGTGCCAGCAGTTTGAGGGACAGGAGCCCCTACGAGCAGTACTTC.

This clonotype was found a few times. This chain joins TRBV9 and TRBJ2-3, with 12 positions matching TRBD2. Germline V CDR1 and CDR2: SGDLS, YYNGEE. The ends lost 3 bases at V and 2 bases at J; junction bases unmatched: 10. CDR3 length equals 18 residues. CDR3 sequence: CASSEELTSGGYTDTQYF. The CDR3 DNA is TGTGCCAGCAGCGAGGAGTTGACTAGCGGGGGCTACACAGATACGCAGTATTTT.

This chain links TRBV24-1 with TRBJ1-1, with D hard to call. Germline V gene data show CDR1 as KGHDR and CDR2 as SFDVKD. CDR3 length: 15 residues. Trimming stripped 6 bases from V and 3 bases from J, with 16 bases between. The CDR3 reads CATSKASGGDTEAFF. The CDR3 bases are TGTGCCACCAGTAAGGCGTCCGGTGGGGACACTGAAGCTTTCTTT.

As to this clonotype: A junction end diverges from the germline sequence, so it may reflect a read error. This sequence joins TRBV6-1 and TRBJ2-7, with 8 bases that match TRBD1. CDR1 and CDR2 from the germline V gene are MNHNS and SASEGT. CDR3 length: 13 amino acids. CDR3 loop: CASSRDRSYEQHF. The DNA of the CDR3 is TGTGCCAGCAGTAGGGACAGGTCCTACGAGCAGCACTTC.

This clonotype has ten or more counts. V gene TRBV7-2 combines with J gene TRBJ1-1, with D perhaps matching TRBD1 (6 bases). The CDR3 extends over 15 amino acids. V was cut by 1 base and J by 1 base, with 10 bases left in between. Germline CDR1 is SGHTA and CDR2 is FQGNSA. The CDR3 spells CASSLEQGWNTEAFF. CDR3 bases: TGTGCCAGCAGCTTAGAGCAGGGGTGGAACACTGAAGCTTTCTTT.

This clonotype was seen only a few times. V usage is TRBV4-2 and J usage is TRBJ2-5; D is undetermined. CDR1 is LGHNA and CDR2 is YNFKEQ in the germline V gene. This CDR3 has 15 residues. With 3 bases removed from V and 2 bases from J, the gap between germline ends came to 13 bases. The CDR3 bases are TGTGCCAGCAGCCAGGAATTTTCATTACAAGAGACCCAGTACTTC. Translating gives CASSQEFSLQETQYF.